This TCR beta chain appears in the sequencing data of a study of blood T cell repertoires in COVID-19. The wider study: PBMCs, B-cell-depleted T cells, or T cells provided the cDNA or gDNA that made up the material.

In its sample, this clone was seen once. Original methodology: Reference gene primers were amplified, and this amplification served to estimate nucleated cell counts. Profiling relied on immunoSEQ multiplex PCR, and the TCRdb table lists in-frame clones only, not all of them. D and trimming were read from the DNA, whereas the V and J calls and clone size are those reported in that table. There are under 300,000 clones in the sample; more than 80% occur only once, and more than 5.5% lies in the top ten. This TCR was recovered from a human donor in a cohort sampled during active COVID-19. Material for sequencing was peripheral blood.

The CDR3 DNA follows: TGTGCCACCAGCTCCCGCGGGAGGGATGGCTACACCTTC. Protein sequence: CATSSRGRDGYTF. The chain is built from TRBV15 and TRBJ1-2; D is uncertain. V gave up 5 bases and J gave up 6 bases, with 13 bases separating them. CDR3 length: 13 residues. Germline V lookup: CDR1 LNHNV, CDR2 YYDKDF (reference sequence).